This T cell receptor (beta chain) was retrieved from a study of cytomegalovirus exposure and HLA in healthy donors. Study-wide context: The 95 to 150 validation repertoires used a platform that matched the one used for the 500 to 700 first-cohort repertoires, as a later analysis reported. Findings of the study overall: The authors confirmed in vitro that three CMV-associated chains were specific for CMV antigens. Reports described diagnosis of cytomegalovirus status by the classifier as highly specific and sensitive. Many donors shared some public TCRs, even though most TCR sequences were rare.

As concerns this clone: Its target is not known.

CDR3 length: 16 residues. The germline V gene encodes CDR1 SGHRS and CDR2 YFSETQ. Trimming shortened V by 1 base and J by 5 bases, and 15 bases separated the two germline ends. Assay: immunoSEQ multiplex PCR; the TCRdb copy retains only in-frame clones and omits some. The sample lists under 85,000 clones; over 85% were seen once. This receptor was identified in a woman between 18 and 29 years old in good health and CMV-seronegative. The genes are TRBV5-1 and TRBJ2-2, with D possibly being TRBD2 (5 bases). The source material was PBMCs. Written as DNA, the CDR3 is TGCGCCAGCAGCTTGTGGGGAGAGCTGACAACCGGGGAGCTGTTTTTT. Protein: CASSLWGELTTGELFF.